The rows below give T cell receptor beta chains drawn from one sample of a study of blood T cells in healthy people across ages. TCRdb independently ran MiXCR on the 5' RACE reads; one entry per CDR3 protein. The sample carries 1.5 million to 2 million distinct CDR3 sequences, about two fifths recorded once. The sequencing input was blood. The receptors stem from a human donor in good health. The CDR3 runs from the conserved cysteine through the conserved F or W. The order of the fields is J gene, clone size, V gene, CDR3 length, D gene, CDR3 protein, CDR3 DNA. D genes are given only for firm matches. Part of the rows lack a size; the others show once, few, many or a class for expanded clones.

j_call: TRBJ2-6; clone_size: NA; v_call: TRBV15; cdr3_length: 15; d_call: NA; cdr3_aa: CATSRAWGAANVLTF; cdr3_nt: TGTGCCACCAGCAGAGCATGGGGGGCGGCCAACGTCCTGACTTTC
j_call: TRBJ2-1; clone_size: many; v_call: TRBV15; cdr3_length: 17; d_call: NA; cdr3_aa: CATSRESPLGSYNEQFF; cdr3_nt: TGTGCCACCAGCAGAGAGAGCCCACTAGGCTCCTACAATGAGCAGTTCTTC
j_call: TRBJ2-7; clone_size: NA; v_call: TRBV4-1; cdr3_length: 16; d_call: NA; cdr3_aa: CASSQERTTFPYEQYF; cdr3_nt: TGCGCCAGCAGCCAGGAAAGGACTACCTTCCCCTACGAGCAGTACTTC
j_call: TRBJ1-2; clone_size: NA; v_call: TRBV15; cdr3_length: 16; d_call: NA; cdr3_aa: CATSRDFQGPNYGYTF; cdr3_nt: TGTGCCACCAGCAGAGATTTTCAGGGCCCTAACTATGGCTACACCTTC
j_call: TRBJ2-7; clone_size: NA; v_call: TRBV2; cdr3_length: 16; d_call: TRBD1; cdr3_aa: CASSEADRVIYNEQYF; cdr3_nt: TGTGCCAGCAGTGAAGCAGACAGGGTTATTTACAATGAGCAGTACTTC
j_call: TRBJ2-3; clone_size: NA; v_call: TRBV7-2; cdr3_length: 14; d_call: NA; cdr3_aa: CASSSGPNTDTQYF; cdr3_nt: TGTGCCAGCAGTTCCGGGCCAAACACAGATACGCAGTATTTT
j_call: TRBJ1-5; clone_size: NA; v_call: TRBV6-2/TRBV6-3; cdr3_length: 13; d_call: NA; cdr3_aa: CASSHRGSQPQHF; cdr3_nt: TGTGCCAGCAGCCACCGAGGTAGTCAGCCCCAGCATTTT
j_call: TRBJ2-4; clone_size: NA; v_call: TRBV6-6; cdr3_length: 16; d_call: NA; cdr3_aa: CASSYPGSLAKNIQYF; cdr3_nt: TGTGCCAGCAGTTACCCGGGTTCCCTAGCCAAAAACATTCAGTACTTC
j_call: TRBJ1-4; clone_size: NA; v_call: TRBV7-9; cdr3_length: 13; d_call: NA; cdr3_aa: CASSFQGTEKLFF; cdr3_nt: TGTGCCAGCAGCTTCCAGGGGACCGAAAAACTGTTTTTT
j_call: TRBJ2-7; clone_size: NA; v_call: TRBV20-1; cdr3_length: 14; d_call: TRBD1; cdr3_aa: CSAIPRTGRYEQYF; cdr3_nt: TGCAGTGCTATCCCGCGGACAGGGCGGTACGAGCAGTACTTC
j_call: TRBJ2-3; clone_size: NA; v_call: TRBV11-2; cdr3_length: 17; d_call: NA; cdr3_aa: CASSLDSFSGGTDTQYF; cdr3_nt: TGTGCCAGCAGCTTAGATAGTTTCTCGGGAGGCACAGATACGCAGTATTTT
j_call: TRBJ2-7; clone_size: NA; v_call: TRBV7-9; cdr3_length: 12; d_call: NA; cdr3_aa: CASTEGGCEQYF; cdr3_nt: TGTGCCAGCACAGAAGGGGGGTGCGAGCAGTACTTC
j_call: TRBJ2-7; clone_size: few; v_call: TRBV18; cdr3_length: 17; d_call: NA; cdr3_aa: CASSPLHDTYLSYEQYF; cdr3_nt: TGTGCCAGCTCACCTCTTCATGACACCTATCTAAGCTACGAGCAGTACTTC
j_call: TRBJ2-5; clone_size: NA; v_call: TRBV12-3/TRBV12-4; cdr3_length: 15; d_call: TRBD1; cdr3_aa: CASSGGWDRQETQYF; cdr3_nt: TGTGCCAGCAGTGGGGGTTGGGACAGACAAGAGACCCAGTACTTC
j_call: TRBJ2-1; clone_size: few; v_call: TRBV27; cdr3_length: 15; d_call: NA; cdr3_aa: CASSLLGRMYNEQFF; cdr3_nt: TGTGCCAGCAGTTTATTGGGCAGGATGTACAATGAGCAGTTCTTC
j_call: TRBJ1-2; clone_size: NA; v_call: TRBV7-9; cdr3_length: 13; d_call: NA; cdr3_aa: CASSSNAVYGYTF; cdr3_nt: TGTGCCAGCAGCTCCAATGCGGTTTATGGCTACACCTTC
j_call: TRBJ2-5; clone_size: NA; v_call: TRBV20-1; cdr3_length: 15; d_call: TRBD2; cdr3_aa: CSASPRAGVAETQYF; cdr3_nt: TGCAGTGCTAGCCCCAGAGCGGGGGTGGCGGAGACCCAGTACTTC
j_call: TRBJ2-5; clone_size: NA; v_call: TRBV4-3; cdr3_length: 19; d_call: NA; cdr3_aa: CAGSQDFGEGYKYQETQYF; cdr3_nt: TGCGCCGGCAGCCAAGACTTCGGAGAGGGCTATAAGTACCAAGAGACCCAGTACTTC
j_call: TRBJ1-5; clone_size: NA; v_call: TRBV12-3/TRBV12-4; cdr3_length: 14; d_call: NA; cdr3_aa: CASSRPGQDQPQHF; cdr3_nt: TGTGCCAGCAGCCGCCCGGGCCAAGATCAGCCCCAGCATTTT
j_call: TRBJ1-2; clone_size: NA; v_call: TRBV4-1; cdr3_length: 15; d_call: TRBD1; cdr3_aa: CASSQDPGTVYGYTF; cdr3_nt: TGCGCCAGCAGCCAAGACCCCGGGACAGTATATGGCTACACCTTC
j_call: TRBJ2-7; clone_size: NA; v_call: TRBV11-1; cdr3_length: 14; d_call: NA; cdr3_aa: CASSLDDKTYEQYF; cdr3_nt: TGTGCCAGCAGCTTAGATGACAAGACCTACGAGCAGTACTTC
j_call: TRBJ1-5; clone_size: few; v_call: TRBV6-2/TRBV6-3; cdr3_length: 14; d_call: NA; cdr3_aa: CATRARQGNQPQHF; cdr3_nt: TGTGCCACCAGAGCCAGACAGGGCAATCAGCCCCAGCATTTT
j_call: TRBJ2-7; clone_size: NA; v_call: TRBV27; cdr3_length: 13; d_call: NA; cdr3_aa: CASGLNRAYEQYF; cdr3_nt: TGTGCTAGCGGTTTGAACAGGGCCTACGAGCAGTACTTC
j_call: TRBJ1-5; clone_size: NA; v_call: TRBV29-1; cdr3_length: 13; d_call: NA; cdr3_aa: CSVVEGSNQPQHF; cdr3_nt: TGCAGCGTTGTGGAAGGGAGCAATCAGCCCCAGCATTTT
j_call: TRBJ2-3; clone_size: many; v_call: TRBV7-2; cdr3_length: 15; d_call: TRBD2; cdr3_aa: CASSSKSGGADTQYF; cdr3_nt: TGTGCCAGCAGCTCCAAAAGCGGGGGGGCAGATACGCAGTATTTT
j_call: TRBJ2-7; clone_size: NA; v_call: TRBV6-2/TRBV6-3; cdr3_length: 14; d_call: TRBD1; cdr3_aa: CATRLWDRIYEQYF; cdr3_nt: TGTGCCACCCGATTGTGGGACAGAATCTACGAGCAGTACTTC
j_call: TRBJ2-7; clone_size: NA; v_call: TRBV12-3/TRBV12-4; cdr3_length: 13; d_call: TRBD1; cdr3_aa: CASSLGTVVEQYF; cdr3_nt: TGTGCCAGCAGTCTCGGGACAGTGGTCGAGCAGTACTTC
j_call: TRBJ2-1; clone_size: many; v_call: TRBV20-1; cdr3_length: 14; d_call: NA; cdr3_aa: CSANSGTYGNEQFF; cdr3_nt: TGCAGTGCCAACTCCGGGACATACGGCAATGAGCAGTTCTTC
j_call: TRBJ1-4; clone_size: NA; v_call: TRBV29-1; cdr3_length: 14; d_call: NA; cdr3_aa: CSVEDRGLGEKLFF; cdr3_nt: TGCAGCGTTGAAGACCGGGGGCTGGGTGAAAAACTGTTTTTT
j_call: TRBJ2-7; clone_size: NA; v_call: TRBV2; cdr3_length: 18; d_call: NA; cdr3_aa: CASSDIPLRTDGLDEQYF; cdr3_nt: TGTGCCAGCAGTGACATCCCCCTTCGGACGGATGGTCTCGACGAGCAGTACTTC
j_call: TRBJ2-1; clone_size: NA; v_call: TRBV7-7; cdr3_length: 16; d_call: TRBD2; cdr3_aa: CASSLASGGANNEQFF; cdr3_nt: TGTGCCAGCAGCTTAGCCTCGGGAGGGGCGAACAATGAGCAGTTCTTC
j_call: TRBJ1-6; clone_size: NA; v_call: TRBV4-3; cdr3_length: 15; d_call: NA; cdr3_aa: CASAPRGTENSPLHF; cdr3_nt: TGCGCCAGCGCTCCCCGGGGGACGGAGAATTCACCCCTCCACTTT
j_call: TRBJ1-2; clone_size: few; v_call: TRBV12-3/TRBV12-4; cdr3_length: 13; d_call: NA; cdr3_aa: CATQSRGDYGYTF; cdr3_nt: TGTGCCACCCAGTCCCGGGGGGACTATGGCTACACCTTC
j_call: TRBJ2-3; clone_size: NA; v_call: TRBV7-8; cdr3_length: 12; d_call: NA; cdr3_aa: CASSLFKDTQYF; cdr3_nt: TGTGCCAGCAGCTTATTCAAAGATACGCAGTATTTT
j_call: TRBJ1-1; clone_size: once; v_call: TRBV25-1; cdr3_length: 15; d_call: NA; cdr3_aa: CASSVGGFWGTEAFF; cdr3_nt: TGTGCCAGCAGTGTCGGGGGTTTTTGGGGCACTGAAGCTTTCTTT
j_call: TRBJ1-1; clone_size: few; v_call: TRBV29-1; cdr3_length: 13; d_call: NA; cdr3_aa: CSVSTGTNTEAFF; cdr3_nt: TGCAGCGTTTCGACAGGAACGAACACTGAAGCTTTCTTT
j_call: TRBJ1-2; clone_size: NA; v_call: TRBV6-5; cdr3_length: 14; d_call: NA; cdr3_aa: CASSSLDGSYAYTF; cdr3_nt: TGTGCCAGCAGTTCCCTGGACGGCTCCTATGCCTACACCTTC
j_call: TRBJ2-5; clone_size: NA; v_call: TRBV10-3; cdr3_length: 16; d_call: TRBD2; cdr3_aa: CAISESGGNLQETQYF; cdr3_nt: TGTGCCATCAGTGAAAGCGGGGGGAACCTTCAAGAGACCCAGTACTTC
j_call: TRBJ2-3; clone_size: few; v_call: TRBV27; cdr3_length: 15; d_call: TRBD2; cdr3_aa: CASNVGTSGGAPQYF; cdr3_nt: TGTGCCAGCAACGTAGGGACTAGCGGGGGGGCACCGCAGTATTTT
j_call: TRBJ2-5; clone_size: once; v_call: TRBV4-1; cdr3_length: 16; d_call: TRBD2; cdr3_aa: CASSPRTSGRRETQYF; cdr3_nt: TGCGCCAGCAGCCCTCGGACTAGCGGGCGACGAGAGACCCAGTACTTC
j_call: TRBJ1-2; clone_size: few; v_call: TRBV15; cdr3_length: 15; d_call: NA; cdr3_aa: CATSRDRWGQNGYTF; cdr3_nt: TGTGCCACCAGCAGAGATAGATGGGGGCAGAATGGCTACACCTTC
j_call: TRBJ2-7; clone_size: once; v_call: TRBV12-3/TRBV12-4; cdr3_length: 16; d_call: NA; cdr3_aa: CASSLRLGVSSYEQYF; cdr3_nt: TGTGCCAGCAGTTTAAGGCTTGGTGTTAGCTCCTACGAGCAGTACTTC
j_call: TRBJ1-1; clone_size: NA; v_call: TRBV7-2; cdr3_length: 17; d_call: TRBD1; cdr3_aa: CASPLHGTGRLNTEAFF; cdr3_nt: TGTGCCAGCCCCCTCCACGGGACAGGGAGATTGAACACTGAAGCTTTCTTT
j_call: TRBJ1-5; clone_size: few; v_call: TRBV2; cdr3_length: 16; d_call: TRBD1; cdr3_aa: CASSVVTGLRNQPQHF; cdr3_nt: TGTGCCAGCAGTGTGGTGACAGGGTTGAGGAATCAGCCCCAGCATTTT
j_call: TRBJ2-2; clone_size: NA; v_call: TRBV7-2; cdr3_length: 15; d_call: TRBD1; cdr3_aa: CASSSQGAETGELFF; cdr3_nt: TGTGCCAGCAGTTCACAGGGGGCCGAAACCGGGGAGCTGTTTTTT
j_call: TRBJ1-1; clone_size: few; v_call: TRBV5-1; cdr3_length: 14; d_call: NA; cdr3_aa: CASSKTQMNTEAFF; cdr3_nt: TGCGCCAGCAGCAAAACACAGATGAACACTGAAGCTTTCTTT
j_call: TRBJ2-7; clone_size: few; v_call: TRBV7-9; cdr3_length: 15; d_call: NA; cdr3_aa: CASSGDGGSRYEQYF; cdr3_nt: TGTGCCAGCAGCGGGGACGGGGGTTCAAGGTACGAGCAGTACTTC
j_call: TRBJ2-7; clone_size: NA; v_call: TRBV7-2; cdr3_length: 15; d_call: NA; cdr3_aa: CASSPEDSLFYEQYF; cdr3_nt: TGTGCCAGCAGCCCTGAGGACAGTCTCTTCTACGAGCAGTACTTC
j_call: TRBJ1-6; clone_size: NA; v_call: TRBV20-1; cdr3_length: 16; d_call: NA; cdr3_aa: CSARDGRGSYNSPLHF; cdr3_nt: TGCAGTGCTAGAGATGGCAGGGGCTCCTATAATTCACCCCTCCACTTT
j_call: TRBJ1-2; clone_size: NA; v_call: TRBV28; cdr3_length: 12; d_call: NA; cdr3_aa: CASSLSDPGYTF; cdr3_nt: TGTGCCAGCAGTTTATCCGACCCTGGCTACACCTTC
j_call: TRBJ1-2; clone_size: few; v_call: TRBV11-2; cdr3_length: 14; d_call: TRBD1; cdr3_aa: CASSGQGANYGYTF; cdr3_nt: TGTGCCAGCAGCGGACAGGGGGCTAACTATGGCTACACCTTC
j_call: TRBJ2-7; clone_size: few; v_call: TRBV29-1; cdr3_length: 12; d_call: NA; cdr3_aa: CSVEGLGGEQYF; cdr3_nt: TGCAGCGTTGAAGGGTTGGGGGGCGAGCAGTACTTC
j_call: TRBJ2-3; clone_size: NA; v_call: TRBV7-2; cdr3_length: 15; d_call: TRBD2; cdr3_aa: CASKRLAGGTDTQYF; cdr3_nt: TGTGCCAGCAAACGACTAGCGGGGGGCACAGATACGCAGTATTTT